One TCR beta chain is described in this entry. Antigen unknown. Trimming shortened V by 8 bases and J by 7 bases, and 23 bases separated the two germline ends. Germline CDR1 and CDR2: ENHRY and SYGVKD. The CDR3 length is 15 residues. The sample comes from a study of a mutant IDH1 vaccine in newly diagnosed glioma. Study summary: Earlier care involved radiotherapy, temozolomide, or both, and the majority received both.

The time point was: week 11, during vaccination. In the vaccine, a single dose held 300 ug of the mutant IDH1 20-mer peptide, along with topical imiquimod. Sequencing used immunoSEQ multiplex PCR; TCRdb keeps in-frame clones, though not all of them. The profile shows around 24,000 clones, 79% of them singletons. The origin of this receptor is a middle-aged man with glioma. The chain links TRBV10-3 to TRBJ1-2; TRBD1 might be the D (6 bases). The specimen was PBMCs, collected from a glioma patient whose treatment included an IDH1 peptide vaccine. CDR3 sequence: CAIPQGGERLSGYTF. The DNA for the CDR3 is TGTGCCATCCCACAGGGAGGAGAAAGGCTAAGTGGCTACACCTTC.